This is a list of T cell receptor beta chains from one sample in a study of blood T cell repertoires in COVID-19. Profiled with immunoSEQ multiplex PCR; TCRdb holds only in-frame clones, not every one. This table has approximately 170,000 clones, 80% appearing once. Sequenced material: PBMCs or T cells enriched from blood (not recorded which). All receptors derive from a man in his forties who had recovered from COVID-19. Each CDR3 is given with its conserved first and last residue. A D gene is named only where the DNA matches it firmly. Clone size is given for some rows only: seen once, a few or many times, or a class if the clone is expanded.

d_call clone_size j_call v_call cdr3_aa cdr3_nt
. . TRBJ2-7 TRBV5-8 CASSLELGALPYEQYF TGTGCCAGCAGCTTGGAGTTGGGGGCTCTCCCCTACGAGCAGTACTTC
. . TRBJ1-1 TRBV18 CASSPDSENTEAFF TGTGCCAGCTCACCGGACTCCGAGAACACTGAAGCTTTCTTT
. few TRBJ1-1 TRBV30 CAWSPSAGNTEAFF TGTGCCTGGAGCCCGAGCGCGGGGAACACTGAAGCTTTCTTT
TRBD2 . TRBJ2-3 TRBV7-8 CASSYRPGLAGGQTDTQYF TGTGCCAGCAGCTACCGACCGGGACTAGCGGGGGGGCAGACAGATACGCAGTATTTT
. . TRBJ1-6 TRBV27 CASSGSFSSYNSPLHF TGTGCCAGCAGTGGCTCCTTCTCCTCCTATAATTCACCCCTCCACTTT
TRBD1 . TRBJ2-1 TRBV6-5 CASRSGTGTYNEQFF TGTGCCAGCAGGTCCGGGACAGGCACCTACAATGAGCAGTTCTTC
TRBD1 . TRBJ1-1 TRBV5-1 CASSPGQGYHTEAFF TGCGCCAGCAGCCCCGGACAGGGGTACCACACTGAAGCTTTCTTT
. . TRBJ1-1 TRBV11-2 CASSALETEAFF TGTGCCAGCAGCGCGCTGGAGACTGAAGCTTTCTTT
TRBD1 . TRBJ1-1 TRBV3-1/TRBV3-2 CASSYGTDTEAFF TGTGCCAGCAGCTACGGGACAGACACTGAAGCTTTCTTT
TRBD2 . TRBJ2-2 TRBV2 CASRGGYTGELFF TGTGCCAGCCGGGGGGGGTATACCGGGGAGCTGTTTTTT
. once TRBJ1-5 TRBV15 CATSRPPLAQRNQPQHF TGTGCCACCAGCAGACCCCCCTTAGCCCAGAGGAATCAGCCCCAGCATTTT
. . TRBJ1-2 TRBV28 CASSYLNYGYTF TGTGCCAGCAGCTATTTAAACTATGGCTACACCTTC
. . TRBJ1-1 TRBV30 CARNEGALNTEAFF TGTGCCCGGAACGAAGGGGCCCTAAACACTGAAGCTTTCTTT
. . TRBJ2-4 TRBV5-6 CASSLATADIQYF TGTGCCAGCAGCTTGGCCACAGCGGACATTCAGTACTTC
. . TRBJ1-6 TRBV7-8 CASSLASPGEASPLHF TGTGCCAGCAGCTTAGCGTCTCCCGGGGAAGCTTCACCCCTCCACTTT
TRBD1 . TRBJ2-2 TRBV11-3 CASSLVVFGQGPGELFF TGTGCCAGCAGCTTAGTCGTTTTTGGACAGGGGCCCGGGGAGCTGTTTTTT
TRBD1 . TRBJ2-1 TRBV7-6 CASSLMGQGIHEQFF TGTGCCAGCAGCTTAATGGGACAGGGAATCCATGAGCAGTTCTTC
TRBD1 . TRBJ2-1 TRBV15 CATGAGTGRYNEQFF TGTGCGACCGGCGCGGGGACAGGCCGCTACAATGAGCAGTTCTTC
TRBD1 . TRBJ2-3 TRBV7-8 CASSFKSDTLSRGPVDTQYF TGTGCCAGCAGCTTTAAATCAGATACTTTAAGCAGGGGGCCTGTAGATACGCAGTATTTT
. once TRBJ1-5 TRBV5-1 CASSLVSGVNQPQHF TGCGCCAGCAGCTTGGTGTCAGGGGTCAACCAGCCCCAGCATTTT
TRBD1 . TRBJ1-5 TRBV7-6 CASSSDRGSNQPQHF TGTGCCAGCAGCTCGGACAGGGGTAGCAATCAGCCCCAGCATTTT
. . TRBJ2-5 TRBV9 CASSVAGGGQGWKTQYF TGTGCCAGCAGCGTAGCTGGGGGGGGCCAGGGATGGAAGACCCAGTACTTC
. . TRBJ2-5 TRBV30 CAWSVGETQYF TGTGCCTGGAGTGTCGGGGAGACCCAGTACTTC
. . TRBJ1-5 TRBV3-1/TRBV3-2 CASSQDLRSNQPQHF TGTGCCAGCAGCCAAGATCTCAGGAGCAATCAGCCCCAGCATTTT
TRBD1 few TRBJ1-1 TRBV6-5 CASSFPGGSEAFF TGTGCCAGCAGTTTCCCAGGGGGCTCTGAAGCTTTCTTT
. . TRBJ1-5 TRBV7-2 CASSPTGTLNQPQHF TGTGCCAGCAGCCCGACAGGCACACTAAATCAGCCCCAGCATTTT
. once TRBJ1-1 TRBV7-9 CASSFVQGNTEAFF TGTGCCAGCAGCTTCGTTCAGGGGAACACTGAAGCTTTCTTT
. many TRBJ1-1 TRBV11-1 CASSLTTNTEAFF TGTGCCAGCAGCTTGACTACTAACACTGAAGCTTTCTTT
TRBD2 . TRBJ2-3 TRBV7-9 CASLATRSGTTDTQYF TGTGCCAGCTTAGCGACTAGGAGCGGGACCACAGATACGCAGTATTTT
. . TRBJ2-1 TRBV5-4 CASSLGHSNEQFF TGTGCCAGCAGCTTGGGACACTCCAATGAGCAGTTCTTC
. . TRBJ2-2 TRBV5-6 CASSWGDTGELFF TGTGCCAGCAGTTGGGGGGACACCGGGGAGCTGTTTTTT
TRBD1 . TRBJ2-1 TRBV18 CASSPGQGGTTAKFF TGTGCCAGCTCACCTGGACAGGGGGGTACGACAGCCAAGTTCTTC
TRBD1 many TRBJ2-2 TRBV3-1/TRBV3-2 CASSPPGQANTGELFF TGTGCCAGCAGCCCCCCGGGACAGGCAAACACCGGGGAGCTGTTTTTT
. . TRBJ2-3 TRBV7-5 CVRSLETHPRDTQYF TGTGTCAGAAGCTTAGAGACACATCCAAGGGATACGCAGTATTTT
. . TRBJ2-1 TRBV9 CASSPQGGEQFF TGTGCCAGCAGCCCCCAGGGGGGTGAGCAGTTCTTC
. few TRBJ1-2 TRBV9 CASSSFRDISSGYTF TGTGCCAGCAGCTCGTTCCGGGACATAAGCTCCGGCTACACCTTC
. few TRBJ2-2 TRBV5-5 CASSPRPRNTGELFF TGTGCCAGCAGTCCGCGGCCCCGGAACACCGGGGAGCTGTTTTTT
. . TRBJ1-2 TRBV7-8 CASSPRSGLDNYGYTF TGTGCCAGCAGCCCACGCTCAGGTTTGGATAACTATGGCTACACCTTC
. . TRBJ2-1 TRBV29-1 CSVVTSGSSYNEQFF TGCAGCGTTGTAACGAGTGGGAGCTCCTACAATGAGCAGTTCTTC
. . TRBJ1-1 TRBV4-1 CASSQAMWSTEAFF TGCGCCAGCAGCCAAGCTATGTGGTCCACTGAAGCTTTCTTT